This TCR beta chain stems from a study of blood T cells in healthy people across ages. Primed by a sample-barcoded 5' primer and a J-beta primer mix, a second PCR proceeded for about 7 to 11 cycles. Each single sample gave us at least 3 million CDR3-containing paired-end reads. TCRdb independently ran MiXCR on the 5' RACE reads; one entry per CDR3 protein. The table shows about 1 million distinct CDR3 sequences, with over 35% occurring only once. The V segment lost 4 bases and the J segment 4 bases; nucleotides outside the gene matches: 9. The CDR3 length is 15 residues. Germline V CDR1 and CDR2: SEHNR, FQNEAQ (reference sequence). Every participating donor contributed 7.5 to 10 milliliters of peripheral blood through a draw.

The clonotype was recovered from a woman aged 60-75 years in good health. This chain connects TRBV7-9 to TRBJ1-2; 7 bases match TRBD1. Sequencing used blood. The CDR3 DNA sequence: TGTGCCAGCAGCTCCGACAGGGACCAACGCTATGGCTACACCTTC. Translation gives CASSSDRDQRYGYTF.